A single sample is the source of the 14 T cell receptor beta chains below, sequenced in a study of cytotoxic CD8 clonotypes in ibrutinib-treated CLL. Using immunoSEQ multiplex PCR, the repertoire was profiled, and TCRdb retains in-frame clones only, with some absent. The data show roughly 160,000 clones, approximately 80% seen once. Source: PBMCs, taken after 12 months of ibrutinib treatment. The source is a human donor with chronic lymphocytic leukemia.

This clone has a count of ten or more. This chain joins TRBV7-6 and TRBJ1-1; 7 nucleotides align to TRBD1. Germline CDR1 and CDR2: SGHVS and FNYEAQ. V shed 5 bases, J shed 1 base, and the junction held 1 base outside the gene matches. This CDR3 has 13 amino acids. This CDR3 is CASSRDRNTEAFF. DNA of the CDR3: TGTGCCAGCAGCCGGGACAGGAACACTGAAGCTTTCTTT. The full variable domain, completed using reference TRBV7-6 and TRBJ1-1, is GAGVSQSPRYKVTKRGQDVALRCDPISGHVSLYWYRQALGQGPEFLTYFNYEAQQDKSGLPNDRFSAERPEGSISTLTIQRTEQRDSAMYRCASSRDRNTEAFFGQGTRLTVV.

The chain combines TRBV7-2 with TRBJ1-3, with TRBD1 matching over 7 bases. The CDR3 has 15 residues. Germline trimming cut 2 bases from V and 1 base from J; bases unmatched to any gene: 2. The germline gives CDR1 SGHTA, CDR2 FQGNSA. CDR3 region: CASSLSGGSGNTIYF. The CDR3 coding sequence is TGTGCCAGCAGCTTATCAGGGGGGTCTGGAAACACCATATATTTT.

As DNA, the CDR3 is TGTGCCAGCAGCCAGACTAGCGGGGTATACAATGAGCAGTTCTTC. It is translated as CASSQTSGVYNEQFF. The chain has TRBV7-2 and TRBJ2-1; 11 nucleotides match TRBD2. With 5 bases clipped from V and 4 bases from J, the junction kept 4 bases outside the gene matches. From germline, CDR1 is SGHTA and CDR2 FQGNSA. This CDR3 is 15 amino acids long.

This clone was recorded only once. In DNA form, the CDR3 reads TGTGCCAGCAGTTTCCCCAATTCTAGGGGGGGAAACACCATATATTTT. Protein: CASSFPNSRGGNTIYF. The V gene is TRBV28, the J gene TRBJ1-3; weak D call: TRBD1 (6 bases). CDR3 size: 16 residues. CDR1 and CDR2 (germline): MDHEN, SYDVKM. V was shortened by 3 bases and J by 4 bases, with 16 bases between the two germline ends. Full variable domain (remainder filled in from reference TRBV28 and TRBJ1-3): DVKVTQSSRYLVKRTGEKVFLECVQDMDHENMFWYRQDPGLGLRLIYFSYDVKMKEKGDIPEGYSVSREKKERFSLILESASTNQTSMYLCASSFPNSRGGNTIYFGEGSWLTVV.

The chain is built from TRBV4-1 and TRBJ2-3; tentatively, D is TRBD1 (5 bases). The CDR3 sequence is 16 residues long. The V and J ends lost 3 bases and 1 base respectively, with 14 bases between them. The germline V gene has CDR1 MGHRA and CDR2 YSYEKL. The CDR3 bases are TGCGCCAGCAGCCAGGGTCAGGGTTTGGGCACAGATACGCAGTATTTT. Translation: CASSQGQGLGTDTQYF.

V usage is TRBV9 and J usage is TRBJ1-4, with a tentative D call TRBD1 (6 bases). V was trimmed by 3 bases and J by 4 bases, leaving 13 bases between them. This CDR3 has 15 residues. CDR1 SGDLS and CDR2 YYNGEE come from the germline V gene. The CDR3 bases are TGTGCCAGCAGCGGTCGAGGGGGTCTTAATGAAAAACTGTTTTTT. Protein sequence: CASSGRGGLNEKLFF. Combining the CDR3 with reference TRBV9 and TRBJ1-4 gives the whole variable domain DSGVTQTPKHLITATGQRVTLRCSPRSGDLSVYWYQQSLDQGLQFLIQYYNGEERAKGNILERFSAQQFPDLHSELNLSSLELGDSALYFCASSGRGGLNEKLFFGSGTQLSVL.

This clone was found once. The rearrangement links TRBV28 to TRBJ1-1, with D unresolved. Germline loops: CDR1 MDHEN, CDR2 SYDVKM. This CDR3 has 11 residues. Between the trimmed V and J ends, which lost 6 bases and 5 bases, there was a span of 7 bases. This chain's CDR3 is CASRRRTEAFF. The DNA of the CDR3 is TGTGCCAGCAGACGGAGAACTGAAGCTTTCTTT.

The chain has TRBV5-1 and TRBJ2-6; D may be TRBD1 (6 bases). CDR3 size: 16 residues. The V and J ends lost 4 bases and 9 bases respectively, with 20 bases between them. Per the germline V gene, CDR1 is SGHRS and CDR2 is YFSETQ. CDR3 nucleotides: TGCGCCAGCAGCCTTGACGGACAGAAGGGCGGCAACGTCCTGACTTTC. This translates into CASSLDGQKGGNVLTF. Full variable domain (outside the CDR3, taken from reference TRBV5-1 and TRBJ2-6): KAGVTQTPRYLIKTRGQQVTLSCSPISGHRSVSWYQQTPGQGLQFLFEYFSETQRNKGNFPGRFSGRQFSNSRSEMNVSTLELGDSALYLCASSLDGQKGGNVLTFGAGSRLTVL.

The CDR3: CASSTGQGEAKQYF. The DNA for the CDR3 is TGTGCCAGCAGCACGGGACAGGGCGAGGCGAAGCAGTACTTC. This chain joins TRBV5-8 and TRBJ2-7, with 9 bases lining up with TRBD1. Germline assignment: CDR1 SGHTS and CDR2 YDEGEE. V was clipped by 4 bases and J by 8 bases; unmatched bases: 10. The CDR3 totals 14 residues.

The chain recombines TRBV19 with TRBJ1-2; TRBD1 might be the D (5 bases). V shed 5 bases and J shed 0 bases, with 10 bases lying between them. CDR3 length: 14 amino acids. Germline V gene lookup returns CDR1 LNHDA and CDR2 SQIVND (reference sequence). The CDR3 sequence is CASSSQGANYGYTF. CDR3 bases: TGTGCCAGTAGTTCCCAGGGAGCTAACTATGGCTACACCTTC.

This CDR3 is CASSVEGREETQYF. CDR3 bases: TGTGCCAGCAGCGTAGAAGGCAGGGAAGAGACCCAGTACTTC. This chain links TRBV9 with TRBJ2-5, with TRBD1 as a possible D gene (5 bases). This CDR3 region has 14 residues. The germline V and J ends were trimmed by 0 bases and 3 bases, with 9 bases remaining between them. Germline V gene data show CDR1 as SGDLS and CDR2 as YYNGEE.

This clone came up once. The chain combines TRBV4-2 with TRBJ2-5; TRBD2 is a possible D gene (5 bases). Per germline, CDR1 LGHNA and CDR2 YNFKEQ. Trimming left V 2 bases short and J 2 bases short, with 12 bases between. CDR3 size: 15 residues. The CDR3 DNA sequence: TGTGCCAGCAGCCAACATATCACGGGGCAAGAGACCCAGTACTTC. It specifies CASSQHITGQETQYF.

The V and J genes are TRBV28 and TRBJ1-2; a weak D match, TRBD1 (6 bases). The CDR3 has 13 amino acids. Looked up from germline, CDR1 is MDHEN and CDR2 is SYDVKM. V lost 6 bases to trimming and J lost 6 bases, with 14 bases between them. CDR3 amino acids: CASRTSGENGYTF. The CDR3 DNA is TGTGCCAGCAGAACCTCAGGGGAGAATGGCTACACCTTC.

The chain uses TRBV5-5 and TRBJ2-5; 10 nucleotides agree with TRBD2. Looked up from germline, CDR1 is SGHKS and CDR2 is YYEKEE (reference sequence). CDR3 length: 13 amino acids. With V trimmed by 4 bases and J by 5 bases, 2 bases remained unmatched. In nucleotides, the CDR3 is TGTGCCAGCAGCAGCGGGGGGGCTGAGACCCAGTACTTC. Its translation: CASSSGGAETQYF.